The clone carrying this TCR beta chain was seen many times. Its antigen is still unknown. This entry is derived from a study of CD8 T cells in ankylosing spondylitis. Broader study findings: Clones linked to disease, bearing a CD8+ phenotype, were relatively rare in peripheral blood. Apparently characteristic of ankylosing spondylitis blood was a TCR beta motif (about 8 highly homologous variants).

Per the germline V gene, CDR1 is KGHSH and CDR2 is LQKENI. Unmatched junction bases numbered 7, after V lost 3 bases and J lost 0 bases. The CDR3 has 16 residues. In making TCR beta libraries, quantitative 5'-RACE with molecular barcodes was used. TCRdb redid the calling of the 5' RACE reads with MiXCR, one entry per CDR3 protein. This sample has approximately 140,000 distinct CDR3 sequences; around 9.3% occur once, and the top ten carry approximately 3.3%. This TCR was sampled from a male donor with ankylosing spondylitis or in good health (not recorded which). The V and J genes are TRBV18 and TRBJ2-7; 8 positions match TRBD1. The sample comprised blood, either unsorted or a sorted T cell fraction (not recorded which). The CDR3 here is CASSPLRTGSSYEQYF. CDR3 in DNA: TGTGCCAGCTCACCGCTAAGGACAGGGAGCTCCTACGAGCAGTACTTC.